Listed here are 20 T cell receptor beta chains from one sample, sequenced in a study of T cell repertoires in cytomegalovirus infection. Their cognate antigens are unknown. TCRdb used MiXCR to reprocess the reads, holding one entry per CDR3 protein. Found here are a few hundred thousand distinct CDR3 sequences, almost 40% of them singletons; the top ten hold 40% to 60%. The sequencing here drew on cultured PBMCs, taken from culture after CMV antigen stimulation. These receptors were collected from a human donor in good health (CMV status not recorded). Some clones in this sample may be carry-over from other donors' samples.

In regard to this clonotype: One end of the junction varies from germline; a read error may be responsible. V gene TRBV19 combines with J gene TRBJ1-6, with D possibly matching TRBD1 (5 bases). The CDR3 is 15 amino acids. Germline V gene data show CDR1 as LNHDA and CDR2 as SQIVND (reference sequence). This CDR3 is CASSLEDGGESPLHF. CDR3 sequence (DNA): TGTGCCAGTAGTTTAGAAGACGGGGGGGAGTCACCCCTCCACTTT.

The sample holds many counts of this clonotype. The rearrangement joins TRBV7-2 to TRBJ2-5; 12 positions agree with TRBD2. From germline, CDR1 is SGHTA and CDR2 FQGNSA. With 3 bases clipped from V and 3 bases from J, the junction kept 11 bases outside the gene matches. This CDR3 has 18 residues. CDR3 sequence (DNA): TGTGCCAGCAGCTTCCCACCAGGGACTAGCGGGCTAGAAGAGACCCAGTACTTC. This codes for CASSFPPGTSGLEETQYF.

J is TRBJ2-1 and V is TRBV5-4; D not resolved. The length of the CDR3 is 17 residues. Germline V CDR1 and CDR2: SGHNT, YYREEE (reference sequence). Trimming left V 5 bases short and J 6 bases short, with 24 bases between. The CDR3 nucleotides are TGTGCCAGCAGGTACGAAGCCCGAGGTCTCTCGGGCAATGAGCAGTTCTTC. It encodes CASRYEARGLSGNEQFF.

The table lists this clonotype with a few counts. J is TRBJ2-7 and V is TRBV7-4; 10 nucleotides agree with TRBD2. The germline V gene encodes CDR1 SGHVT and CDR2 SQSDAQ. After removal of 5 bases from V and 9 bases from J, the junction contained 13 bases not matched to a gene. The CDR3 extends over 15 amino acids. The CDR3 DNA reads TGTGCCAGCAGCCCGGCAATAGCGGGGGGCTGGGGGCAGTACTTC. Protein: CASSPAIAGGWGQYF.

In this sample, this clonotype turned up once. The chain joins TRBV4-3 to TRBJ2-2; D gene unclear. This CDR3 is 14 amino acids long. V was trimmed by 3 bases and J by 2 bases, leaving 7 bases between them. Per germline, CDR1 LGHNA and CDR2 YSLEER. CDR3 DNA: TGCGCCAGCAGCCAGACCCAAAACACCGGGGAGCTGTTTTTT. Its protein product is CASSQTQNTGELFF.

Only a few counts were recorded for this clonotype. The CDR3 DNA reads TGTGCCAGCAGCTTGCCTCAACAGGGTTATGGCTACACCTTC. Its protein is CASSLPQQGYGYTF. The chain couples TRBV5-6 to TRBJ1-2; possibly TRBD1 for D (6 bases). CDR1 and CDR2 (germline): SGHDT, YYEEEE. Between the trimmed V and J ends, which lost 1 base and 5 bases, there was a span of 12 bases. CDR3 length: 14 residues. Variable domain in full (rest from reference TRBV5-6 and TRBJ1-2): DAGVTQSPTHLIKTRGQQVTLRCSPKSGHDTVSWYQQALGQGPQFIFQYYEEEERQRGNFPDRFSGHQFPNYSSELNVNALLLGDSALYLCASSLPQQGYGYTFGSGTRLTVV.

J is TRBJ2-3 and V is TRBV12-3 or TRBV12-4; D is possibly TRBD2 (5 bases). This CDR3 has 17 residues. Trimming took 3 bases from V and 1 from J, leaving 17 bases between them. The CDR3 bases are TGTGCCAGCAGTTTTGGGATAAGGCGGCGGGGCACAGATACGCAGTATTTT. Translated: CASSFGIRRRGTDTQYF.

This clonotype appeared once. This chain links TRBV28 with TRBJ2-5, with unresolved D. This CDR3 spans 12 amino acids. V lost 10 bases, J lost 5 bases, and 14 bases lay in between. Germline V gene data show CDR1 as MDHEN and CDR2 as SYDVKM. The CDR3 loop reads CATQPGRETQYF. DNA for the CDR3: TGTGCCACCCAGCCGGGCCGGGAGACCCAGTACTTC.

The rearrangement uses TRBV11-2 and TRBJ2-1, with TRBD2 matching over 11 bases. Looked up from germline, CDR1 is SGHAT and CDR2 is FQNNGV. Germline trimming cut 1 base from V and 8 bases from J; bases unmatched to any gene: 4. The CDR3 contains 15 residues. CDR3 DNA: TGTGCCAGCAGCTTAGTAGCGGGGGGGTACGATGAGCAGTTCTTC. As protein: CASSLVAGGYDEQFF. The full variable domain, completed using reference TRBV11-2 and TRBJ2-1, is EAGVAQSPRYKIIEKRQSVAFWCNPISGHATLYWYQQILGQGPKLLIQFQNNGVVDDSQLPKDRFSAERLKGVDSTLKIQPAKLEDSAVYLCASSLVAGGYDEQFFGPGTRLTVL.

The chain couples TRBV19 to TRBJ2-6; D is unresolved. V lost 4 bases to trimming and J lost 2 bases, with 9 bases between them. Germline CDR1 LNHDA, CDR2 SQIVND (reference sequence). This CDR3 is 15 amino acids long. The chain's CDR3 is CASSKGLTGANVLTF. In nucleotides, the CDR3 is TGTGCCAGTAGTAAAGGGTTAACTGGGGCCAACGTCCTGACTTTC.

In its sample, this clonotype was seen a few times. CDR3: CASSQLPGQGNEKLFF. The CDR3 nucleotides are TGTGCCAGCAGTCAACTTCCGGGACAGGGGAATGAAAAACTGTTTTTT. The V gene is TRBV7-8, the J gene TRBJ1-4, with 10 bases lining up with TRBD1. The CDR3 runs to 16 residues. V gave up 6 bases and J gave up 5 bases; unmatched junction bases: 9. CDR1 SGHVS and CDR2 FQNEAQ come from the germline V gene.

This clonotype was recorded a few times. The chain is built from TRBV27 and TRBJ2-3; no definite D call. Germline assignment: CDR1 MNHEY and CDR2 SMNVEV (reference sequence). Trimming removed 4 bases from V and 4 bases from J, with 6 bases in between. This CDR3 region has 12 residues. The CDR3 spells CASSSTADTQYF. CDR3 nucleotide sequence: TGTGCCAGCAGTTCGACGGCAGATACGCAGTATTTT.

This clonotype has more than one count but fewer than ten. The genes are TRBV11-2 and TRBJ2-7; tentative D call: TRBD2 (6 bases). The V and J ends lost 1 base and 2 bases respectively, with 12 bases between them. CDR3 length: 15 residues. The germline V gene encodes CDR1 SGHAT and CDR2 FQNNGV. CDR3 in DNA: TGTGCCAGCAGCTTAGGCGGGACTGCCACCTACGAGCAGTACTTC. Translation: CASSLGGTATYEQYF. The full variable domain, with the rest looked up from reference TRBV11-2 and TRBJ2-7, is EAGVAQSPRYKIIEKRQSVAFWCNPISGHATLYWYQQILGQGPKLLIQFQNNGVVDDSQLPKDRFSAERLKGVDSTLKIQPAKLEDSAVYLCASSLGGTATYEQYFGPGTRLTVT.

This sequence joins TRBV7-2 and TRBJ2-1; D is ambiguous. Trimming pared 7 bases from V and 7 bases from J, leaving 8 bases between. CDR1 and CDR2 from the germline V gene are SGHTA and FQGNSA. The CDR3 loop spans 11 amino acids. The CDR3: CASTLGNEQFF. The CDR3 region has the DNA TGTGCCAGCACCTTGGGTAATGAGCAGTTCTTC.

V and J are TRBV2 and TRBJ2-3; D ambiguous. Germline CDR1 reads SNHLY; CDR2 reads FYNNEI. The CDR3 runs 12 residues. Trimming left V 4 bases short and J 14 bases short, with 16 bases between. The CDR3 nucleotides read TGTGCCAGCAGTGTTCACCAAGAAAGGACGTATTTT. This gives the protein CASSVHQERTYF.

This clonotype came up a few times. The chain joins TRBV19 to TRBJ2-3; 13 bases fit TRBD2. In germline, CDR1 is LNHDA, CDR2 SQIVND (reference sequence). The J segment lost 2 bases and the V segment lost 5 bases, leaving 10 bases of the junction unmatched. CDR3 length: 18 residues. The CDR3 sequence: CASSFSRLAGGSTDTQYF. DNA of the CDR3: TGTGCCAGTAGTTTCTCAAGACTAGCGGGGGGATCCACAGATACGCAGTATTTT.

The chain combines TRBV19 with TRBJ2-2; 8 nucleotides line up with TRBD2. The germline gives CDR1 LNHDA, CDR2 SQIVND (reference sequence). This CDR3 has 15 residues. V was clipped by 3 bases and J by 4 bases; unmatched bases: 4. The CDR3 reads CASSMGSGITGELFF. In nucleotides, the CDR3 is TGTGCCAGTAGTATGGGTAGCGGGATCACCGGGGAGCTGTTTTTT.

This clonotype came up a few times. The rearrangement uses TRBV2 and TRBJ2-2; D remains ambiguous. Germline CDR1 is SNHLY and CDR2 is FYNNEI. Trimming shortened V by 6 bases and J by 6 bases, and 14 bases separated the two germline ends. The CDR3 loop spans 14 amino acids. CDR3 DNA sequence: TGTGCCAGCAGGATAAGGTGGAGTGCCGGGGAGCTGTTTTTT. Residues: CASRIRWSAGELFF. The full variable domain, rest sourced from reference TRBV2 and TRBJ2-2, is EPEVTQTPSHQVTQMGQEVILRCVPISNHLYFYWYRQILGQKVEFLVSFYNNEISEKSEIFDDQFSVERPDGSNFTLKIRSTKLEDSAMYFCASRIRWSAGELFFGEGSRLTVL.

The chain uses TRBV12-3 or TRBV12-4 and TRBJ2-3, with 9 bases identical to TRBD2. The CDR3 is 18 residues long. The trim removed 6 bases at V and 5 bases at J, leaving 18 bases unmatched. The CDR3 DNA reads as TGTGCCAGCAGCCACCGTGAAAACCTAGCGGGACCCCGAGATACGCAGTATTTT. Its protein is CASSHRENLAGPRDTQYF.

This clonotype was picked up a small number of times. The J gene is TRBJ1-6, the V gene TRBV28; D is possibly TRBD1 (5 bases). Germline assignment: CDR1 MDHEN and CDR2 SYDVKM. Trimming pared 6 bases from V and 4 bases from J, leaving 16 bases between. The CDR3 runs to 16 residues. The CDR3 DNA is TGTGCCAGCAGGGGTAATGAGGGACGGTATAATTCACCCCTCCACTTT. Translation: CASRGNEGRYNSPLHF.